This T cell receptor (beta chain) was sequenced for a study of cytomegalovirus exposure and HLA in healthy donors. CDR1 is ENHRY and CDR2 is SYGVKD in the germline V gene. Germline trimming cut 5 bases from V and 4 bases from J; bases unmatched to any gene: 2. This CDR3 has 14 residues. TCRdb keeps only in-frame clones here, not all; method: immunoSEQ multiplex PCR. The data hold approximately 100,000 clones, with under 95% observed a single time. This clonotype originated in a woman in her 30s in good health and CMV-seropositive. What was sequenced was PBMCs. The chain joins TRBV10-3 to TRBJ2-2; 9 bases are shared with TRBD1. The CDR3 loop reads CAISPGQGTGELFF. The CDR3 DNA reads TGTGCCATCAGTCCGGGACAGGGCACCGGGGAGCTGTTTTTT.